Following are 22 T cell receptor beta chains from one sample sequenced in a study of Ad26.COV2.S vaccination and SARS-CoV-2 variants (dated by TCRdb to the early 2020s). The library came from the immunoSEQ multiplex PCR assay. The immuneACCESS repertoire file appears here via TCRdb, limited to in-frame rearrangements. These files lack a portion of the clones; in checked studies, under half of the deficit traces to unresolved V genes, and the cause of the others is not known. Across this sample there are 380,000 or so clones, with 65% to 90% seen only once. About 10% of the sample rests with the top ten. Read against the paper, the sample's treatment or condition label means: around 19 received Ad26.COV2.S at low or high dose, single or two shots; several received placebo; per-sample allocation not given. For vaccine and placebo recipients, repertoires were sequenced using samples collected on day 63 after the first injection.

The sample in question was peripheral blood, obtained in a trial of Ad26.COV2.S vaccine versus placebo. These receptors all stem from a person aged 18-65 years who received the Ad26.COV2.S COVID-19 vaccine or a placebo.

At least ten counts were recorded for this clone. J is TRBJ1-2 and V is TRBV24-1; D is undetermined. The CDR3 runs 13 residues. V was pared by 9 bases and J by 2 bases, with 12 bases between. Germline CDR1 and CDR2: KGHDR and SFDVKD. As DNA, the CDR3 is TGTGCCACCTCGGGGTTCGAGAACTATGGCTACACCTTC. Protein product: CATSGFENYGYTF.

The chain employs TRBV19 and TRBJ2-7; D is perhaps TRBD2 (6 bases). The CDR3 is 14 residues long. V lost 5 bases and J lost 3, with 14 bases in between. Germline V gives CDR1 LNHDA, CDR2 SQIVND (reference sequence). The CDR3, as DNA: TGTGCCAGTAGTCCCCTGGGACTCGGCTACGAGCAGTACTTC. This sequence encodes CASSPLGLGYEQYF.

This clone was seen only once. This chain joins TRBV19 and TRBJ1-2; D possibly corresponds to TRBD1 (5 bases). The CDR3 totals 13 residues. V lost 3 bases and J lost 8, with 13 bases in between. Looked up from germline, CDR1 is LNHDA and CDR2 is SQIVND (reference sequence). The DNA of the CDR3 is TGTGCCAGTAGTATGCCAGGGTTGTACGGCTACACCTTC. It is translated as CASSMPGLYGYTF.

This clone was observed once. The chain links TRBV6-5 to TRBJ2-5; weak D call: TRBD1 (6 bases). The ends were cut back, 7 bases at V and 2 bases at J, with 11 bases in the middle. From germline, CDR1 is MNHEY and CDR2 SVGAGI. The CDR3 covers 13 residues. CDR3 in amino acids: CASNFGQQETQYF. Written as DNA, the CDR3 is TGTGCCAGCAACTTCGGACAGCAAGAGACCCAGTACTTC.

The chain employs TRBV21-1 and TRBJ1-1; the DNA was not used to check the table's D call, TRBD1. TRBV21-1 has pseudogene status. CDR3 size: 18 residues. The CDR3 region has the DNA TGTGCCAGCAGCTCCGGGACAGGGGGCGTTGAGTTGGAAGGTGAAGCTTTCTTT. It is translated as CASSSGTGGVELEGEAFF.

The V and J genes are TRBV7-6 and TRBJ2-5; 10 bases map to TRBD1. Germline CDR1 is SGHVS and CDR2 is FNYEAQ. The CDR3 is 15 residues long. The junction had 4 bases not matched to a gene; V was cut back by 0 bases and J by 6 bases. In DNA form, the CDR3 reads TGTGCCAGCAGCTTAGCGGGACAGGGGTTAAAGACCCAGTACTTC. Translated, it gives CASSLAGQGLKTQYF.

The chain carries TRBV5-5 and TRBJ1-2; perhaps TRBD1 as D (5 bases). Trimming pared 4 bases from V and 6 bases from J, leaving 10 bases between. This CDR3 comprises 12 residues. Germline CDR1 and CDR2: SGHKS and YYEKEE (reference sequence). For the CDR3, the DNA is TGTGCCAGCAGCCGCTCCAGGGATGGCTACACCTTC. Its translation: CASSRSRDGYTF.

V and J are TRBV6-6 and TRBJ1-5; a possible D gene is TRBD1 (5 bases). The CDR3 is 14 residues long. V shed 6 bases and J shed 2 bases, with 11 bases lying between them. Looked up from germline, CDR1 is MNHNY and CDR2 is SVGAGI (reference sequence). CDR3 in amino acids: CASRYGGGNQPQHF. The CDR3 DNA reads as TGTGCCAGCAGATACGGGGGTGGCAATCAGCCCCAGCATTTT.

The chain is built from TRBV5-5 and TRBJ2-6; 7 positions match TRBD1. V trimming: 4 bases; J trimming: 0 bases; junction bases outside the gene matches: 10. The CDR3 has 18 amino acids. The germline gives CDR1 SGHKS, CDR2 YYEKEE (reference sequence). In DNA form, the CDR3 reads TGTGCCAGCAGCGGGGCCACAGGGGCCTTCTCTGGGGCCAACGTCCTGACTTTC. Amino acid sequence: CASSGATGAFSGANVLTF. The entire variable domain, with the rest obtained from reference TRBV5-5 and TRBJ2-6, is as follows: DAGVTQSPTHLIKTRGQQVTLRCSPISGHKSVSWYQQVLGQGPQFIFQYYEKEERGRGNFPDRFSARQFPNYSSELNVNALLLGDSALYLCASSGATGAFSGANVLTFGAGSRLTVL.

This clone was seen just once. J is TRBJ2-7 and V is TRBV28; the D is unclear. Germline CDR1 and CDR2: MDHEN and SYDVKM. V lost 5 bases and J 4 bases, leaving 9 bases between the germline ends. This CDR3 spans 12 amino acids. The CDR3 loop is CASSPDQYEQYF. The CDR3 region has the DNA TGTGCCAGCAGTCCTGACCAGTACGAGCAGTACTTC. Supplemented by reference TRBV28 and TRBJ2-7, the full variable domain reads DVKVTQSSRYLVKRTGEKVFLECVQDMDHENMFWYRQDPGLGLRLIYFSYDVKMKEKGDIPEGYSVSREKKERFSLILESASTNQTSMYLCASSPDQYEQYFGPGTRLTVT.

The V and J genes are TRBV7-2 and TRBJ1-5; no reliable D call. The CDR3 loop spans 15 amino acids. Germline assignment: CDR1 SGHTA and CDR2 FQGNSA. V was cut by 3 bases and J by 3 bases, with 12 bases left in between. The CDR3 protein is CASSFVVGNNQPQHF. CDR3 DNA: TGTGCCAGCAGCTTCGTAGTGGGGAACAATCAGCCCCAGCATTTT.

This chain connects TRBV10-3 to TRBJ2-7, with 8 bases identical to TRBD1. The CDR3 has 14 amino acids. With V trimmed by 6 bases and J by 5 bases, 9 bases remained unmatched. CDR1 is ENHRY and CDR2 is SYGVKD in the germline V gene. The CDR3 bases are TGTGCCATCAGGGACAGGGCAGACGGCGACGAGCAGTACTTC. Its protein product is CAIRDRADGDEQYF.

The chain links TRBV27 to TRBJ2-1, with D perhaps TRBD2 (6 bases). Trimming cost V 8 bases and J 2 bases, with 10 bases left between them. The CDR3 runs to 13 residues. CDR1 MNHEY and CDR2 SMNVEV come from the germline V gene (reference sequence). The CDR3 spells CASRDSTYNEQFF. The CDR3 DNA sequence: TGTGCCAGCCGGGACTCTACCTACAATGAGCAGTTCTTC.

The chain is built from TRBV5-4 and TRBJ2-5, with TRBD2 as a possible D gene (7 bases). V was cut by 4 bases and J by 4 bases, with 20 bases left in between. The CDR3 length is 16 residues. Germline-derived CDR1 and CDR2 are SGHNT and YYREEE (reference sequence). In DNA form, the CDR3 reads TGTGCCAGCAGCCGCGGGGGCGGGGGCGGGACAGAGACCCAGTACTTC. Translating gives CASSRGGGGGTETQYF.

The CDR3 nucleotides are TGTGCCAGCAGTTTACTTAGCACAGATACGCAGTATTTT. This gives the protein CASSLLSTDTQYF. The V call is TRBV6-2 or TRBV6-3, the J call TRBJ2-3; D is unclear. Trimming cost V 4 bases and J 0 bases, with 5 bases left between them. Germline V CDR1 and CDR2: MNHEY, SVGEGT. There are 13 residues in the CDR3.

The CDR3 DNA reads TGTGCCAGCAGCTCCCGACTAGCGGGGGGGCCGTACCAAGAGACCCAGTACTTC. It is translated as CASSSRLAGGPYQETQYF. The chain is built from TRBV3-1 (or the pseudogene TRBV3-2) and TRBJ2-5, with 14 bases aligning to TRBD2. This CDR3 has 18 amino acids. The V gene's germline CDR1 is LGHDT and CDR2 YNNKEL (reference sequence). The V and J ends lost 5 bases and 0 bases, in that order; junction bases with no gene match: 8.

This clone was detected once. The CDR3 is CASSTPGLMETQYF. The DNA of the CDR3 is TGTGCCAGCAGTACCCCGGGACTGATGGAGACCCAGTACTTC. The V call is TRBV6-5, the J call TRBJ2-5, with D tentatively TRBD2 (6 bases). CDR1 is MNHEY and CDR2 is SVGAGI in the germline V gene. The CDR3 extends over 14 amino acids. The V gene lost 5 bases and the J gene lost 5 bases, with 15 bases spanning the gap.

The chain links TRBV4-3 to TRBJ2-7; the D gene is possibly TRBD1 (5 bases). CDR3 length: 14 residues. The ends were cut back, 0 bases at V and 5 bases at J, with 11 bases in the middle. CDR1 and CDR2 (germline): LGHNA, YSLEER. CDR3 sequence (DNA): TGCGCCAGCAGCCAAGATCAAGGGGTAAACGAGCAGTACTTC. The encoded protein is CASSQDQGVNEQYF.

This clone was counted only a few times. The chain couples TRBV3-1 (or the pseudogene TRBV3-2) to TRBJ2-2; TRBD2 might be the D (5 bases). The CDR3 sequence is 13 residues long. Trimming pared 5 bases from V and 7 bases from J, leaving 11 bases between. Germline V gene data show CDR1 as LGHDT and CDR2 as YNNKEL (reference sequence). The CDR3 region has the DNA TGTGCCAGCAGCACTGCGGCGGGCGGGGAGCTGTTTTTT. Translating it yields CASSTAAGGELFF.

The J gene is TRBJ2-3, the V gene TRBV6-2 or TRBV6-3, with 7 bases aligning to TRBD2. V was clipped by 4 bases and J by 8 bases; unmatched bases: 12. CDR1 and CDR2 from the germline V gene are MNHEY and SVGEGT. The CDR3 consists of 15 residues. The CDR3 sequence is CASSSSWGGTGTQYF. CDR3 coding DNA: TGTGCCAGCAGTTCCTCCTGGGGGGGGACTGGTACGCAGTATTTT.

The chain combines TRBV6-2 or TRBV6-3 with TRBJ1-2, with D perhaps matching TRBD1 (5 bases). Trimming shortened V by 1 base and J by 4 bases, and 16 bases separated the two germline ends. The CDR3 is 16 amino acids. CDR1 is MNHEY and CDR2 is SVGEGT in the germline V gene. CDR3 nucleotide sequence: TGTGCCAGCAGTTACTTTGGGACCAAGCGGTCCTATGGCTACACCTTC. As protein: CASSYFGTKRSYGYTF.

The chain employs TRBV9 and TRBJ2-1, with TRBD2 matching 8 bases. V gave up 6 bases and J gave up 6 bases; unmatched junction bases: 5. Germline V gene lookup returns CDR1 SGDLS and CDR2 YYNGEE. CDR3 length: 13 amino acids. This chain's CDR3 is CASTTGLANEQFF. DNA for the CDR3: TGTGCCAGCACTACAGGACTAGCCAATGAGCAGTTCTTC. Looking up the rest from reference TRBV9 and TRBJ2-1 gives the full variable domain: DSGVTQTPKHLITATGQRVTLRCSPRSGDLSVYWYQQSLDQGLQFLIQYYNGEERAKGNILERFSAQQFPDLHSELNLSSLELGDSALYFCASTTGLANEQFFGPGTRLTVL.